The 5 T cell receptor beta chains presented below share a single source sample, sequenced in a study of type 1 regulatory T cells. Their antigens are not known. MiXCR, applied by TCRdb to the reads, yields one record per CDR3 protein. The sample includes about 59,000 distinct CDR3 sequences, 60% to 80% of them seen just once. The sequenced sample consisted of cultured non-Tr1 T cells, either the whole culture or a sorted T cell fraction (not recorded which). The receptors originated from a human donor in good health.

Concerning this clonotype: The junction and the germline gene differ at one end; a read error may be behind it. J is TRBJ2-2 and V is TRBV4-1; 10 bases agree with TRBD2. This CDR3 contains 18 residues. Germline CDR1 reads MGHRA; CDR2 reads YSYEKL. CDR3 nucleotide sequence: TGCGCCAGCAGCCGCCTAGGGGGTAGCGGGAGGAACACCGGGGACCTGTTTTTT. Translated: CASSRLGGSGRNTGDLFF.

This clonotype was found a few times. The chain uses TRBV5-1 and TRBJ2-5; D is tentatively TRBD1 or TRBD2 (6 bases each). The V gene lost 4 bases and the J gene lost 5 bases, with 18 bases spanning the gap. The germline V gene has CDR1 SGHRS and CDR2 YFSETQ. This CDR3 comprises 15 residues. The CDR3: CASSRDPGGGETQYF. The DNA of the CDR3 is TGCGCCAGCAGCCGGGACCCCGGGGGCGGGGAGACCCAGTACTTC.

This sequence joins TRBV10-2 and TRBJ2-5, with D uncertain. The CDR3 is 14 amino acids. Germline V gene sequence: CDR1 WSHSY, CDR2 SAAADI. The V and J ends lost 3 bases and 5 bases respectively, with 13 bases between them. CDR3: CASSDMDPGETQYF. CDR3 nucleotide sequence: TGCGCCAGCAGTGATATGGACCCCGGGGAGACCCAGTACTTC.

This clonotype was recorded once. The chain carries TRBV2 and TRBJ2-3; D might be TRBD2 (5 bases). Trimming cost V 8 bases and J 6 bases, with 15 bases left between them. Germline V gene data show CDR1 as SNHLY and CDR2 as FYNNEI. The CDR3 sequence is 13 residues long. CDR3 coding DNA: TGTGCCAGCGGGCCACGGGAAACCGATACGCAGTATTTT. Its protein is CASGPRETDTQYF.

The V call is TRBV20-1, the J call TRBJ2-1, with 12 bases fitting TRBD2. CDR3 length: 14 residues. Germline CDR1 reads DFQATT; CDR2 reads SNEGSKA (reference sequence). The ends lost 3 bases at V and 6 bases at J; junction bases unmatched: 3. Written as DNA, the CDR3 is TGCAGTGCTAGGGCTAGCGGGAGGGCCAATGAGCAGTTCTTC. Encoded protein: CSARASGRANEQFF.